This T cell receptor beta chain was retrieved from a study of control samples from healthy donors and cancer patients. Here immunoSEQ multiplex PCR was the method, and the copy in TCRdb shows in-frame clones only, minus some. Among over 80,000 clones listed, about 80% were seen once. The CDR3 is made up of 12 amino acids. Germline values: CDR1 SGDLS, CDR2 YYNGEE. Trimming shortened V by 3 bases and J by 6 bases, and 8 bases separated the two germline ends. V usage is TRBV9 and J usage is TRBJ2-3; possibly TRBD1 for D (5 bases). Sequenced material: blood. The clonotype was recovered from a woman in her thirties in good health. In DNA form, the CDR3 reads TGTGCCAGCAGCGAGGGGTGGGATACGCAGTATTTT. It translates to CASSEGWDTQYF.